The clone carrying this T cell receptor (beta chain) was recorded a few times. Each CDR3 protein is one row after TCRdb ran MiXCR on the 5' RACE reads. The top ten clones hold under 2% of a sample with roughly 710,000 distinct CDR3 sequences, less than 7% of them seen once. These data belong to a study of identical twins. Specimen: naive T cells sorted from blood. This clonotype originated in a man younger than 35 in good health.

This CDR3 reads CSAPGSYNEQFF. The CDR3 DNA reads as TGCAGTGCGCCGGGTTCCTACAATGAGCAGTTCTTC. This chain connects TRBV20-1 to TRBJ2-1; no clear D. V dropped 6 bases and J dropped 1 base, with 7 bases sitting between them. This CDR3 is 12 amino acids long. Germline V gene sequence: CDR1 DFQATT, CDR2 SNEGSKA (reference sequence).